Listed below are T cell receptor beta chains from one sample, sequenced in a study of blood T cells in healthy people across ages. TCRdb re-called the 5' RACE reads with MiXCR, one entry per CDR3 protein. This repertoire shows more than 800,000 distinct CDR3 sequences, more than 25% found once; its top ten account for 17%. Input material: blood. Receptors originate from an elderly woman in good health. Each CDR3 is given with its conserved first and last residue. A D gene is named only where the DNA matches it firmly. Clone size appears in some rows only: once, few, many, or a class for an expanded clone.

d_gene: NA
v_gene: TRBV4-2
abundance: few
j_gene: TRBJ1-2
CDR3nt: TGTGCCAGCAGTCCAGGGTTATCCGGCTACACCTTC
CDR3aa: CASSPGLSGYTF

d_gene: NA
v_gene: TRBV11-2
abundance: many
j_gene: TRBJ2-7
CDR3nt: TGTGCCAGCAGCTACGGGACTCTTAGCCCCTACGAGCAGTACTTC
CDR3aa: CASSYGTLSPYEQYF

d_gene: NA
v_gene: TRBV4-3
abundance: few
j_gene: TRBJ1-1
CDR3nt: TGCGCCAGCAGCCCCAGAGGACGGTTTGAAGCTTTCTTT
CDR3aa: CASSPRGRFEAFF

d_gene: NA
v_gene: TRBV6-6
abundance: many
j_gene: TRBJ2-5
CDR3nt: TGTGCCAGCAGTTACCAGGGGGGGGACCAAGAGACCCAGTACTTC
CDR3aa: CASSYQGGDQETQYF

d_gene: NA
v_gene: TRBV6-2/TRBV6-3
abundance: NA
j_gene: TRBJ2-5
CDR3nt: TGTGCCAGCAGTTACACGGCAGGGGTATGGGAGACCCAGTACTTC
CDR3aa: CASSYTAGVWETQYF

d_gene: NA
v_gene: TRBV5-5
abundance: few
j_gene: TRBJ1-6
CDR3nt: TGTGCCAGCAGCTTGGGGTGGGGCCAGAATAATTCACCCCTCCACTTT
CDR3aa: CASSLGWGQNNSPLHF

d_gene: NA
v_gene: TRBV3-1
abundance: NA
j_gene: TRBJ2-7
CDR3nt: TGTGCCGGCAGCCAACCAGGGTGGAATGAGCAGTACTTC
CDR3aa: CAGSQPGWNEQYF

d_gene: TRBD1
v_gene: TRBV5-1
abundance: NA
j_gene: TRBJ1-4
CDR3nt: TGCGCCAGCAGCTCGGGACACTCAGGGGGAGGAAAACTGTTTTTT
CDR3aa: CASSSGHSGGGKLFF

d_gene: NA
v_gene: TRBV11-2
abundance: NA
j_gene: TRBJ2-3
CDR3nt: TGTGCCAGCAGCCGAACAGGGCATGACACAGATACGCAGTATTTT
CDR3aa: CASSRTGHDTDTQYF

d_gene: NA
v_gene: TRBV4-2
abundance: NA
j_gene: TRBJ1-2
CDR3nt: TGTGCCAGCAGCCAAGAAAGGTGGCAGGCGAGCCGAGGGGGCTACACCTTC
CDR3aa: CASSQERWQASRGGYTF

d_gene: TRBD1
v_gene: TRBV11-2
abundance: NA
j_gene: TRBJ2-3
CDR3nt: TGTGCCGGCAGCTCGGACAGGGTAGATACGCAGTATTTT
CDR3aa: CAGSSDRVDTQYF

d_gene: TRBD2
v_gene: TRBV4-3
abundance: NA
j_gene: TRBJ2-7
CDR3nt: TGCGCCAGCAGCCAAGTTGGGACTAGCGGGAAAGACAATGAGCAGTACTTC
CDR3aa: CASSQVGTSGKDNEQYF

d_gene: NA
v_gene: TRBV10-3
abundance: NA
j_gene: TRBJ2-7
CDR3nt: TGTGCCATCAGTGACGTTGGGGGCGCGTGGGAGCAGTACTTC
CDR3aa: CAISDVGGAWEQYF

d_gene: NA
v_gene: TRBV5-1
abundance: NA
j_gene: TRBJ2-5
CDR3nt: TGCGCCAGCAGTCTAAACTTACCGGCCCCTAGCAGCACGGAGACCCAGTACTTC
CDR3aa: CASSLNLPAPSSTETQYF

d_gene: TRBD2
v_gene: TRBV24-1
abundance: many
j_gene: TRBJ2-1
CDR3nt: TGTGCCACCAGTGATTTTCGTCTAGCGGGGTACAATGAGCAGTTCTTC
CDR3aa: CATSDFRLAGYNEQFF

d_gene: NA
v_gene: TRBV12-3/TRBV12-4
abundance: many
j_gene: TRBJ1-5
CDR3nt: TGTGCCAGCAGTTCCGGGAAGACCAATCAGCCCCAGCATTTT
CDR3aa: CASSSGKTNQPQHF

d_gene: NA
v_gene: TRBV27
abundance: few
j_gene: TRBJ1-5
CDR3nt: TGTGCCAACAGTCTTCAGGGGACGGTTCAGCCCCAGCATTTT
CDR3aa: CANSLQGTVQPQHF

d_gene: NA
v_gene: TRBV20-1
abundance: NA
j_gene: TRBJ2-7
CDR3nt: TGCAGTGCTAGAAAACAGGATACCTACGAGCAGTACTTC
CDR3aa: CSARKQDTYEQYF

d_gene: NA
v_gene: TRBV7-8
abundance: NA
j_gene: TRBJ2-4
CDR3nt: TGTGCCAGCAGCTCCGGACTGATAGCCAAAAACATTCAGTACTTC
CDR3aa: CASSSGLIAKNIQYF

d_gene: NA
v_gene: TRBV2
abundance: NA
j_gene: TRBJ1-5
CDR3nt: TGTGCCAGCAGTGCTGGACCCATTGATCAGCCCCAGCATTTT
CDR3aa: CASSAGPIDQPQHF